There are a few counts of the clone carrying this TCR beta chain. Antigen specificity is unknown. This specimen belongs to a study of T cells in Graves' hyperthyroidism and ophthalmopathy. The wider study: Any treatment followed the collection of peripheral blood at initial diagnosis.

The TCR beta CDR3 regions underwent amplification using RNA transcripts as the source. TCR CDR3 underwent first-round RT-PCR with the HTBI primer set. TCRdb processed the multiplex PCR reads anew with MiXCR; each CDR3 protein has one entry. The sample holds roughly 420,000 distinct CDR3 sequences, more than 15% seen once. Uncontrolled infection, other autoimmune disease, pregnancy and lactation each barred patients from inclusion. Together with thyroid ultrasound, orbital computed tomography, serum thyroxine and TRAb, clinical symptoms were used for diagnoses. Study conclusions and caveats: Blood samples included most of the expanded thyroid clonotypes exceeding 0.001.

Sample: blood. This receptor was taken from a woman under 30 with Graves' hyperthyroidism.

CDR3 sequence (DNA): TGTGCCAGCATGAGACAGGGGAACATTCAGTACTTC. It yields the protein CASMRQGNIQYF. The chain has TRBV6-1 and TRBJ2-4, with TRBD1 identical over 8 bases. Trimming took 7 bases from V and 7 from J; bases not matched to a gene: 3. This CDR3 spans 12 amino acids. Germline values: CDR1 MNHNS, CDR2 SASEGT.